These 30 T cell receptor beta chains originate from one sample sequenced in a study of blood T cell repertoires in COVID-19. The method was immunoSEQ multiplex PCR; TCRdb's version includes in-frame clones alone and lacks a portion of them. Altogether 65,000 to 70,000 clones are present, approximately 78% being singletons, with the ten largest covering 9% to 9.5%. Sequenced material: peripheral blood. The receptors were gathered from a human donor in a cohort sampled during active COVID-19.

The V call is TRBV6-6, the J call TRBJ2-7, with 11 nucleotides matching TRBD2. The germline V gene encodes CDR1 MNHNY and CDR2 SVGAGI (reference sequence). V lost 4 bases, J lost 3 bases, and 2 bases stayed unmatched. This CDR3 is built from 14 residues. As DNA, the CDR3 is TGTGCCAGCAGTTCGGGACTAGCGGTCTACGAGCAGTACTTC. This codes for CASSSGLAVYEQYF.

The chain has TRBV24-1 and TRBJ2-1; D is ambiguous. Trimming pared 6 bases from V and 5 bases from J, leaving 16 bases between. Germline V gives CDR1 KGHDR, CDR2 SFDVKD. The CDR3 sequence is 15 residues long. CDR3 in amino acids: CATSTITSVNNEQFF. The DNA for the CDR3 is TGTGCCACCAGTACAATTACCTCCGTGAACAATGAGCAGTTCTTC.

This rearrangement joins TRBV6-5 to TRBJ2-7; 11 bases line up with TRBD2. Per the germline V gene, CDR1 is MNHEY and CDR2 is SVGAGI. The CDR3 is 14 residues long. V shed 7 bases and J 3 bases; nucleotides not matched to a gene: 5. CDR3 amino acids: CASTSTSGIYEQYF. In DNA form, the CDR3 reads TGTGCCAGCACATCGACTAGCGGGATCTACGAGCAGTACTTC.

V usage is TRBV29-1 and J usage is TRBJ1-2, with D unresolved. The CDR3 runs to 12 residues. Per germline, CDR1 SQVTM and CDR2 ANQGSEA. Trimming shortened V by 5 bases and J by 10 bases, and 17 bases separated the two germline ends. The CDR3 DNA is TGCAGCGTTCAAACGCGACATTTGAACTACACCTTC. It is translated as CSVQTRHLNYTF. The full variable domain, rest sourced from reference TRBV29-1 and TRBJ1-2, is SAVISQKPSRDICQRGTSLTIQCQVDSQVTMMFWYRQQPGQSLTLIATANQGSEATYESGFVIDKFPISRPNLTFSTLTVSNMSPEDSSIYLCSVQTRHLNYTFGSGTRLTVV.

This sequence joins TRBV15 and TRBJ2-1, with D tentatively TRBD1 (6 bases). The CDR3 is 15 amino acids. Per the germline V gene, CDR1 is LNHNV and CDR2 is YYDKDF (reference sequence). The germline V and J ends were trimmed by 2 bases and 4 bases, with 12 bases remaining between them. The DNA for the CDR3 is TGTGCCACCAGCAGACCGGGGACAATTTACAATGAGCAGTTCTTC. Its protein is CATSRPGTIYNEQFF.

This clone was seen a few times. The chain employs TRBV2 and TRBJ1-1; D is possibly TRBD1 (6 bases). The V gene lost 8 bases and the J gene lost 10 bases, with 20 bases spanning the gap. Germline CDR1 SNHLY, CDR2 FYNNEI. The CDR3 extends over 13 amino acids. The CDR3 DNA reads TGTGCCAGCCAAAGGGACACAACCAGAGGAGCTTTCTTT. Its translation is CASQRDTTRGAFF.

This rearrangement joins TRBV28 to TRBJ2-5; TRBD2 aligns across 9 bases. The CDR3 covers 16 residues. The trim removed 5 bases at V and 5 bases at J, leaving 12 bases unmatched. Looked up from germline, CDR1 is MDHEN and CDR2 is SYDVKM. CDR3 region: CASSPHLAGWGETQYF. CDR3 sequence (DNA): TGTGCCAGCAGTCCACATCTAGCGGGATGGGGGGAGACCCAGTACTTC. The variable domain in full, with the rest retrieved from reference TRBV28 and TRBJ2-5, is DVKVTQSSRYLVKRTGEKVFLECVQDMDHENMFWYRQDPGLGLRLIYFSYDVKMKEKGDIPEGYSVSREKKERFSLILESASTNQTSMYLCASSPHLAGWGETQYFGPGTRLLVL.

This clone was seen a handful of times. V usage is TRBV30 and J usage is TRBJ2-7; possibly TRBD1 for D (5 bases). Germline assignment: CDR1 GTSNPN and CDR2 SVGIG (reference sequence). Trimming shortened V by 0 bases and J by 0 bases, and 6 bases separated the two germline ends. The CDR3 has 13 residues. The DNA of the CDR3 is TGTGCCTGGAGTGTAGACAGCTCCTACGAGCAGTACTTC. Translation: CAWSVDSSYEQYF.

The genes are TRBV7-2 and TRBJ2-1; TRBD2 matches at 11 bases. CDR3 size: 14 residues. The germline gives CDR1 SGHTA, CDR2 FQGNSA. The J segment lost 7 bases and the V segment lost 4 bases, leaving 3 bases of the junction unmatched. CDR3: CASSSRLAGNEQFF. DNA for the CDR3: TGTGCCAGCAGCTCCAGACTAGCGGGGAATGAGCAGTTCTTC. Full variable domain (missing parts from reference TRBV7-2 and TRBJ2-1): GAGVSQSPSNKVTEKGKDVELRCDPISGHTALYWYRQSLGQGLEFLIYFQGNSAPDKSGLPSDRFSAERTGGSVSTLTIQRTQQEDSAVYLCASSSRLAGNEQFFGPGTRLTVL.

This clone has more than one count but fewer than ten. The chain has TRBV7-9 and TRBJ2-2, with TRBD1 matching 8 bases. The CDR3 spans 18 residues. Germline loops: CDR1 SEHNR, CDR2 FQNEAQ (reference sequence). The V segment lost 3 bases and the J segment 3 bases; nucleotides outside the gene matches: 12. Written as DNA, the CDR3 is TGTGCCAGCAGCTTCGGACAGGGTAAGCATCGTGACACCGGGGAGCTGTTTTTT. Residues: CASSFGQGKHRDTGELFF. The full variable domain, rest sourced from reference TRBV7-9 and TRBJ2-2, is DTGVSQNPRHKITKRGQNVTFRCDPISEHNRLYWYRQTLGQGPEFLTYFQNEAQLEKSRLLSDRFSAERPKGSFSTLEIQRTEQGDSAMYLCASSFGQGKHRDTGELFFGEGSRLTVL.

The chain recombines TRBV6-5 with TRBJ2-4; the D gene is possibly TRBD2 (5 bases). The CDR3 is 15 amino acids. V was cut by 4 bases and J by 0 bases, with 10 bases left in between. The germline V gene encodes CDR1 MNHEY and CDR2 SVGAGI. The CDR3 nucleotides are TGTGCCAGCAGTTTGGAGGTTATAGCCAAAAACATTCAGTACTTC. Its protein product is CASSLEVIAKNIQYF.

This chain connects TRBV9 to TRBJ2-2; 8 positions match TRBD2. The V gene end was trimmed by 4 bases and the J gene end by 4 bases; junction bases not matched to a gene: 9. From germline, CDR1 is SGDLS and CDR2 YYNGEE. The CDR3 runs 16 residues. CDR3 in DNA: TGTGCCAGCAGCTCCCATCCTAGCGGGCGCACCGGGGAGCTGTTTTTT. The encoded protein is CASSSHPSGRTGELFF.

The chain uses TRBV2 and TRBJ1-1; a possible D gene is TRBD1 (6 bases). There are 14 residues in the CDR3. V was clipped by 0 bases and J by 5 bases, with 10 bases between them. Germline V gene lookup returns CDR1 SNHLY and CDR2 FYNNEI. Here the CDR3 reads CASSEARGGTEAFF. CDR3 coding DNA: TGTGCCAGCAGTGAAGCAAGGGGGGGGACTGAAGCTTTCTTT.

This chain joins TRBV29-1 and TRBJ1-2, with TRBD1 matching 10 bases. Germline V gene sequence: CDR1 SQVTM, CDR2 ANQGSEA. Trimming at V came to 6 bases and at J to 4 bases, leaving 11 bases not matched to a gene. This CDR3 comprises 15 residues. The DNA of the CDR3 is TGCAGCGTCCACGACAGGGGGCGGTCAGGCTATGGCTACACCTTC. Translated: CSVHDRGRSGYGYTF. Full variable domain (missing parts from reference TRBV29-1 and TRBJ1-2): SAVISQKPSRDICQRGTSLTIQCQVDSQVTMMFWYRQQPGQSLTLIATANQGSEATYESGFVIDKFPISRPNLTFSTLTVSNMSPEDSSIYLCSVHDRGRSGYGYTFGSGTRLTVV.

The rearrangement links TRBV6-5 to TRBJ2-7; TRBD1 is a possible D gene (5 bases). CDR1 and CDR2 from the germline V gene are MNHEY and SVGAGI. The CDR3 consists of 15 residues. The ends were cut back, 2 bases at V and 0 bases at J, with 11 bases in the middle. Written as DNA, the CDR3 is TGTGCCAGCAGTTACAGGGGCAGCCTCTCCTACGAGCAGTACTTC. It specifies CASSYRGSLSYEQYF.

CDR3 residues: CASSQDRSSLAGYEQYF. The CDR3 coding sequence is TGCGCCAGCAGCCAAGATCGGTCGAGCCTAGCGGGATACGAGCAGTACTTC. The V gene is TRBV4-3, the J gene TRBJ2-7; TRBD2 agrees at 9 bases. The trim removed 0 bases at V and 4 bases at J, leaving 10 bases unmatched. This CDR3 spans 17 amino acids. The germline V gene encodes CDR1 LGHNA and CDR2 YSLEER.

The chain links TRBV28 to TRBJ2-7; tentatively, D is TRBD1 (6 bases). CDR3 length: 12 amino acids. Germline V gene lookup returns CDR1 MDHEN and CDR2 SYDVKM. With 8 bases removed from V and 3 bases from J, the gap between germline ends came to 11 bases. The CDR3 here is CASGDTLYEQYF. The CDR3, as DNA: TGTGCCAGCGGGGACACACTCTACGAGCAGTACTTC.

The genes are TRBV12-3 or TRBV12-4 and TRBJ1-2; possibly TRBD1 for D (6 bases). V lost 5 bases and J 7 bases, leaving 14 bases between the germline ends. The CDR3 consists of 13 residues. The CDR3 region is CASSQQGPSGYTF. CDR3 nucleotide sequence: TGTGCCAGCAGTCAACAGGGTCCCTCTGGCTACACCTTC.

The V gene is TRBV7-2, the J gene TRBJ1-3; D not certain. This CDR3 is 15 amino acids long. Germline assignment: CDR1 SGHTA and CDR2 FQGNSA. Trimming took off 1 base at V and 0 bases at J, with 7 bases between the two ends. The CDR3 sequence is CASSLDNFSGNTIYF. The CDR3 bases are TGTGCCAGCAGCTTAGATAACTTCTCTGGAAACACCATATATTTT.

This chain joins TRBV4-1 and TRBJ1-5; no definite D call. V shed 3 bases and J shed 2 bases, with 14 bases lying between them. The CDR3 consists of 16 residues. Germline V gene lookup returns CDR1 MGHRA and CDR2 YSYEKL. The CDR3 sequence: CASSQAFPQGNQPQHF. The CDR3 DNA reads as TGCGCCAGCAGCCAGGCTTTTCCGCAGGGCAATCAGCCCCAGCATTTT.

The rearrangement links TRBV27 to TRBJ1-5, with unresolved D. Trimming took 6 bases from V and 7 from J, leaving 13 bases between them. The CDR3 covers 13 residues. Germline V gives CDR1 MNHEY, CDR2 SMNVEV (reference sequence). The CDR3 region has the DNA TGTGCCAGCAGGCCAACGGCGGGGCAGCCCCAGCATTTT. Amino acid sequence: CASRPTAGQPQHF.

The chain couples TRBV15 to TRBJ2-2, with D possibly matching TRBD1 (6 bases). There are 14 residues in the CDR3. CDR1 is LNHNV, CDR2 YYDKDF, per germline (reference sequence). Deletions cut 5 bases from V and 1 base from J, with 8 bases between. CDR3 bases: TGTGCCACCAGCTGGGGACAGAACACCGGGGAGCTGTTTTTT. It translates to CATSWGQNTGELFF.

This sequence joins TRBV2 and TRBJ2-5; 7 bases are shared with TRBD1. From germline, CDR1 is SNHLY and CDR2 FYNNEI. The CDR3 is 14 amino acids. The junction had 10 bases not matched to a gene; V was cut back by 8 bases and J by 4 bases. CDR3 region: CASRQGEGLETQYF. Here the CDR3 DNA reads TGTGCCAGCCGACAGGGTGAGGGTTTAGAGACCCAGTACTTC.

CDR3 in amino acids: CASSLTGSNQPQHF. Written as DNA, the CDR3 is TGTGCCAGCAGCCTGACAGGGAGCAATCAGCCCCAGCATTTT. The V and J genes are TRBV25-1 and TRBJ1-5; 7 bases are shared with TRBD1. Losses at the gene ends were 6 bases for V and 1 base for J; bases not matched to a gene: 3. Looked up from germline, CDR1 is MGHDK and CDR2 is SYGVNS. There are 14 residues in the CDR3.

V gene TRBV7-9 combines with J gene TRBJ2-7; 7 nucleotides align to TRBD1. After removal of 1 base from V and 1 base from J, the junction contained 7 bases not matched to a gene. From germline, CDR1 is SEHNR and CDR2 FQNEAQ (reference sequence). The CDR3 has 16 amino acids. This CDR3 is CASSLVQGVPSYEQYF. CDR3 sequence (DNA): TGTGCCAGCAGCTTAGTTCAGGGGGTCCCTTCCTACGAGCAGTACTTC. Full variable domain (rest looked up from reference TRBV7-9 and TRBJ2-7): DTGVSQNPRHKITKRGQNVTFRCDPISEHNRLYWYRQTLGQGPEFLTYFQNEAQLEKSRLLSDRFSAERPKGSFSTLEIQRTEQGDSAMYLCASSLVQGVPSYEQYFGPGTRLTVT.

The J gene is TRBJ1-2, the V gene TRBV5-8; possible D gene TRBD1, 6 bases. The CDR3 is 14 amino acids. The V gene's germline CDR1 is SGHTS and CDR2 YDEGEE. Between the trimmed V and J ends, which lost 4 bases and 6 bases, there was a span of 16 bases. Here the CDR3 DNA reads TGTGCCAGCAGCCCGAGCCCCAGGGGCCATGGCTACACCTTC. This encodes CASSPSPRGHGYTF. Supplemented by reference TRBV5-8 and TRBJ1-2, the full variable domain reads EAGVTQSPTHLIKTRGQQATLRCSPISGHTSVYWYQQALGLGLQFLLWYDEGEERNRGNFPPRFSGRQFPNYSSELNVNALELEDSALYLCASSPSPRGHGYTFGSGTRLTVV.

CDR3 sequence: CATQGMNTEAFF. In DNA form, the CDR3 reads TGTGCCACACAGGGGATGAACACTGAAGCTTTCTTT. The J gene is TRBJ1-1, the V gene TRBV2; 7 bases are a match to TRBD1. After removal of 10 bases from V and 0 bases from J, the junction contained 2 bases not matched to a gene. Germline CDR1 reads SNHLY; CDR2 reads FYNNEI. The CDR3 covers 12 residues.

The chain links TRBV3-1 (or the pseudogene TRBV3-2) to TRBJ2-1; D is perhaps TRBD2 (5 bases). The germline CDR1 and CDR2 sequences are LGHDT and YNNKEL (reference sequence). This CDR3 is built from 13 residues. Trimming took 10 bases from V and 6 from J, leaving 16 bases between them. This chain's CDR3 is CAISDLGSNEQFF. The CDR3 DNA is TGTGCCATCTCGGACTTGGGGAGCAATGAGCAGTTCTTC.

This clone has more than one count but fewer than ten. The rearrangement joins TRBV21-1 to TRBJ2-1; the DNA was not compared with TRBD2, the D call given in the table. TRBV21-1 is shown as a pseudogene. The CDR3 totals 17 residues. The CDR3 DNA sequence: TGTGCCAGCAGCGAAAGCGGGCGGGGCCTGAATTACAATGAGCAGTTCTTC. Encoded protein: CASSESGRGLNYNEQFF.

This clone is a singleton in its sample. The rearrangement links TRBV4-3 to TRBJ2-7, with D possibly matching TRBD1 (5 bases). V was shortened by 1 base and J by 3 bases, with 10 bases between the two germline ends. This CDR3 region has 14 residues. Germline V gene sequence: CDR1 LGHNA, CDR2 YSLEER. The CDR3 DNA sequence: TGCGCCAGCAGCCAAGGGTACCAGGGCTACGAGCAGTACTTC. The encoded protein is CASSQGYQGYEQYF.